These 26 T cell receptor beta chains share one sample of origin, sequenced in a study of T cell changes during pregnancy in multiple sclerosis. Sequenced by immunoSEQ multiplex PCR; TCRdb stores in-frame clones only, minus some. The sample shows 50,000 to 75,000 clones, nearly 95% of them seen only once. The source material was CD8+ T cells from peripheral blood mononuclear cells, sampled in the third trimester of pregnancy. These receptors were obtained from a female donor with multiple sclerosis, enrolled in a pregnancy study.

The chain employs TRBV4-2 and TRBJ1-2, with TRBD1 identical over 7 bases. Germline CDR1 reads LGHNA; CDR2 reads YNFKEQ. This CDR3 has 17 amino acids. Trimming removed 0 bases from V and 6 bases from J; junction bases left unmatched: 13. This chain's CDR3 is CASSQDRLGTDFHGYTF. The CDR3 DNA reads TGTGCCAGCAGCCAAGATAGGTTAGGGACAGATTTCCATGGCTACACCTTC.

The chain has TRBV7-9 and TRBJ1-1, with 8 positions matching TRBD1. J was trimmed by 3 bases and V by 4 bases; bases with no gene match: 7. Germline CDR1 SEHNR, CDR2 FQNEAQ (reference sequence). CDR3 length equals 15 residues. CDR3 amino acids: CASSSLDREDTEAFF. DNA for the CDR3: TGTGCCAGCAGCTCCCTGGACAGGGAGGACACTGAAGCTTTCTTT.

The CDR3 sequence is CASGEVGDTDTQYF. CDR3 coding DNA: TGTGCCAGTGGCGAGGTGGGTGACACAGATACGCAGTATTTT. The rearrangement links TRBV19 to TRBJ2-3; D remains ambiguous. The V end lost 8 bases, the J end lost 2 bases, and 14 bases lay between the germline ends. The CDR3 has 14 residues. Germline loops: CDR1 LNHDA, CDR2 SQIVND (reference sequence).

The genes are TRBV7-2 and TRBJ1-1; D might be TRBD1 (6 bases). With 1 base removed from V and 7 bases from J, the gap between germline ends came to 10 bases. The CDR3 has 13 amino acids. Looked up from germline, CDR1 is SGHTA and CDR2 is FQGNSA. CDR3 DNA: TGTGCCAGCAGCTTAGGCAGGGACATTGAAGCTTTCTTT. This sequence encodes CASSLGRDIEAFF. The entire variable domain, with the rest obtained from reference TRBV7-2 and TRBJ1-1, is as follows: GAGVSQSPSNKVTEKGKDVELRCDPISGHTALYWYRQSLGQGLEFLIYFQGNSAPDKSGLPSDRFSAERTGGSVSTLTIQRTQQEDSAVYLCASSLGRDIEAFFGQGTRLTVV.

This chain uses TRBV29-1 with TRBJ2-7; D perhaps matches TRBD2 (6 bases). This CDR3 comprises 12 residues. V was trimmed by 3 bases and J by 2 bases, leaving 8 bases between them. Germline V gene data show CDR1 as SQVTM and CDR2 as ANQGSEA. Written as DNA, the CDR3 is TGCAGCGTTGAGGAGGGACCCTACGAGCAGTACTTC. Amino acid sequence: CSVEEGPYEQYF.

The chain combines TRBV4-2 with TRBJ2-2, with TRBD2 matching 9 bases. The V and J ends lost 3 bases and 6 bases, in that order; junction bases with no gene match: 8. CDR3 length: 16 amino acids. Germline CDR1 is LGHNA and CDR2 is YNFKEQ. For the CDR3, the DNA is TGTGCCAGCAGCCACCCCCCCAGCGGGGGGCCCGGGGAGCTGTTTTTT. It encodes CASSHPPSGGPGELFF.

The chain has TRBV29-1 and TRBJ2-7, with TRBD1 matching 9 bases. Trimming cost V 0 bases and J 3 bases; bases outside gene matches: 3. Germline-derived CDR1 and CDR2 are SQVTM and ANQGSEA. The CDR3 is 14 amino acids. The CDR3 reads CSVEDKGQGYEQYF. Here the CDR3 DNA reads TGCAGCGTTGAAGATAAGGGACAGGGCTACGAGCAGTACTTC.

This chain links TRBV19 with TRBJ1-2; D remains ambiguous. From germline, CDR1 is LNHDA and CDR2 SQIVND (reference sequence). CDR3 size: 14 residues. Trimming took 10 bases from V and 4 from J, leaving 19 bases between them. The CDR3 loop is CATQPPAGLYGYTF. The CDR3 DNA sequence: TGTGCCACCCAACCTCCGGCGGGTCTCTATGGCTACACCTTC.

This chain connects TRBV2 to TRBJ2-5; 10 bases fit TRBD2. Germline values: CDR1 SNHLY, CDR2 FYNNEI. The junction had 3 bases not matched to a gene; V was cut back by 6 bases and J by 5 bases. The CDR3 is 13 residues long. The CDR3, as DNA: TGTGCCAGCAGACTAGCGGGATATGAGACCCAGTACTTC. As protein: CASRLAGYETQYF.

The V and J genes are TRBV7-8 and TRBJ2-3; 8 bases fit TRBD2. The CDR3 is 18 residues long. CDR1 is SGHVS and CDR2 is FQNEAQ in the germline V gene. J was trimmed by 3 bases and V by 5 bases; bases with no gene match: 16. DNA of the CDR3: TGTGCCAGCAGCATCCCAGCGGGAGTCAGACGCGGGACAGATACGCAGTATTTT. Its translation is CASSIPAGVRRGTDTQYF.

The rearrangement links TRBV4-1 to TRBJ2-7; 7 bases align to TRBD2. This CDR3 comprises 17 residues. V shed 1 base, J shed 0 bases, and the junction held 9 bases outside the gene matches. Germline V gives CDR1 MGHRA, CDR2 YSYEKL. The chain's CDR3 is CASSQGPLAGPSYEQYF. CDR3 nucleotide sequence: TGCGCCAGCAGCCAAGGACCCTTAGCGGGCCCCTCCTACGAGCAGTACTTC.

The gene calls are TRBV30 and TRBJ1-5; 9 nucleotides line up with TRBD1. This CDR3 is 15 amino acids long. Germline CDR1 GTSNPN, CDR2 SVGIG (reference sequence). V shed 0 bases and J 4 bases; nucleotides not matched to a gene: 4. The CDR3 spells CAWSVLGQGNQPQHF. CDR3 coding DNA: TGTGCCTGGAGTGTACTGGGACAGGGTAATCAGCCCCAGCATTTT.

This clone was seen just once. The V gene is TRBV15, the J gene TRBJ1-1, with TRBD1 as a possible D gene (6 bases). The CDR3 length is 15 residues. Germline CDR1 reads LNHNV; CDR2 reads YYDKDF (reference sequence). Trimming removed 2 bases at V and 0 bases at J, with 10 bases between. The CDR3 protein is CATSRRTGMNTEAFF. The CDR3 bases are TGTGCCACCAGCAGACGTACAGGGATGAACACTGAAGCTTTCTTT. Variable domain in full (rest from reference TRBV15 and TRBJ1-1): DAMVIQNPRYQVTQFGKPVTLSCSQTLNHNVMYWYQQKSSQAPKLLFHYYDKDFNNEADTPDNFQSRRPNTSFCFLDIRSPGLGDTAMYLCATSRRTGMNTEAFFGQGTRLTVV.

The V call is TRBV5-4, the J call TRBJ2-1, with 11 nucleotides matching TRBD1. Germline V lookup: CDR1 SGHNT, CDR2 YYREEE (reference sequence). The CDR3 contains 16 residues. V lost 4 bases to trimming and J lost 4 bases; unmatched junction nucleotides: 7. In DNA form, the CDR3 reads TGTGCCAGCAGCAGGACCGGGACAGGGGGGTACAATGAGCAGTTCTTC. Its translation is CASSRTGTGGYNEQFF.

The chain has TRBV9 and TRBJ1-1; 7 bases map to TRBD1. With V trimmed by 3 bases and J by 3 bases, 5 bases remained unmatched. Germline V lookup: CDR1 SGDLS, CDR2 YYNGEE. The CDR3 has 14 amino acids. The CDR3 spells CASSGPQGYTEAFF. The CDR3 DNA follows: TGTGCCAGCAGCGGTCCACAGGGGTACACTGAAGCTTTCTTT.

J is TRBJ1-1 and V is TRBV2; the D gene is possibly TRBD1 (5 bases). This CDR3 is 12 amino acids long. Germline assignment: CDR1 SNHLY and CDR2 FYNNEI. Trimming took off 7 bases at V and 4 bases at J, with 10 bases between the two ends. This CDR3 reads CASMGGTTEAFF. In DNA form, the CDR3 reads TGTGCCAGCATGGGGGGTACCACTGAAGCTTTCTTT.

This clone was seen just once. V and J are TRBV7-6 and TRBJ1-3, with 9 bases lining up with TRBD1. Germline trimming cut 5 bases from V and 15 bases from J; bases unmatched to any gene: 8. The CDR3 has 12 residues. The germline CDR1 and CDR2 sequences are SGHVS and FNYEAQ. CDR3 DNA sequence: TGTGCCAGCAGCGATGGGACAGGGAGTCAATATTTT. Protein product: CASSDGTGSQYF.

This chain uses TRBV7-9 with TRBJ2-3, with D perhaps TRBD1 (6 bases). The CDR3 is made up of 15 amino acids. V lost 1 base, J lost 2 bases, and 10 bases lay in between. Per the germline V gene, CDR1 is SEHNR and CDR2 is FQNEAQ (reference sequence). CDR3 DNA sequence: TGTGCCAGCAGCTTAGTAGGGACATTCACAGATACGCAGTATTTT. It translates to CASSLVGTFTDTQYF. The full variable domain, completed using reference TRBV7-9 and TRBJ2-3, is DTGVSQNPRHKITKRGQNVTFRCDPISEHNRLYWYRQTLGQGPEFLTYFQNEAQLEKSRLLSDRFSAERPKGSFSTLEIQRTEQGDSAMYLCASSLVGTFTDTQYFGPGTRLTVL.

The CDR3 reads CASSLVMYGLADEQYF. As DNA, the CDR3 is TGTGCCAGCAGCTTAGTAATGTATGGACTAGCGGACGAGCAGTACTTC. This rearrangement joins TRBV7-6 to TRBJ2-7, with 10 bases matching TRBD2. Per the germline V gene, CDR1 is SGHVS and CDR2 is FNYEAQ. V was clipped by 1 base and J by 5 bases; unmatched bases: 8. CDR3 length: 16 amino acids.

The rearrangement links TRBV4-1 to TRBJ1-4; TRBD1 might be the D (6 bases). CDR1 and CDR2 from the germline V gene are MGHRA and YSYEKL. The CDR3 runs 15 residues. The V end lost 0 bases, the J end lost 5 bases, and 10 bases lay between the germline ends. CDR3 sequence: CASSQDSDRNEKLFF. The CDR3 DNA reads TGCGCCAGCAGCCAAGACTCGGACAGAAATGAAAAACTGTTTTTT.

The CDR3 DNA reads TGTGCCAGCAGTGGCCGACTAGCGGGAGGCCCAGAGACCCAGTACTTC. Amino acids: CASSGRLAGGPETQYF. This chain links TRBV2 with TRBJ2-5, with TRBD2 matching 13 bases. The CDR3 covers 16 residues. Per germline, CDR1 SNHLY and CDR2 FYNNEI. With 4 bases clipped from V and 4 bases from J, the junction kept 6 bases outside the gene matches. Drawing the rest from reference TRBV2 and TRBJ2-5, the complete variable domain is EPEVTQTPSHQVTQMGQEVILRCVPISNHLYFYWYRQILGQKVEFLVSFYNNEISEKSEIFDDQFSVERPDGSNFTLKIRSTKLEDSAMYFCASSGRLAGGPETQYFGPGTRLLVL.

The V and J genes are TRBV13 and TRBJ2-3, with TRBD1 identical over 7 bases. There are 15 residues in the CDR3. Per germline, CDR1 PRHDT and CDR2 FYEKMQ (reference sequence). The V and J ends lost 1 base and 3 bases, in that order; junction bases with no gene match: 4. CDR3 in amino acids: CASSLDRGPTDTQYF. DNA for the CDR3: TGTGCCAGCAGCTTAGACAGGGGCCCGACAGATACGCAGTATTTT. The full variable domain, completed using reference TRBV13 and TRBJ2-3, is AAGVIQSPRHLIKEKRETATLKCYPIPRHDTVYWYQQGPGQDPQFLISFYEKMQSDKGSIPDRFSAQQFSDYHSELNMSSLELGDSALYFCASSLDRGPTDTQYFGPGTRLTVL.

This sequence joins TRBV5-1 and TRBJ2-7; TRBD1 is a possible D gene (5 bases). CDR3 size: 13 residues. V was pared by 3 bases and J by 3 bases, with 10 bases between. The germline V gene encodes CDR1 SGHRS and CDR2 YFSETQ. CDR3 in amino acids: CASSWTPIYEQYF. CDR3 nucleotide sequence: TGCGCCAGCAGCTGGACACCAATCTACGAGCAGTACTTC.

In its sample, this clone was seen once. V and J are TRBV19 and TRBJ1-1; possibly TRBD1 for D (5 bases). The CDR3 is made up of 16 amino acids. The germline gives CDR1 LNHDA, CDR2 SQIVND (reference sequence). V was trimmed by 4 bases and J by 0 bases, leaving 15 bases between them. DNA of the CDR3: TGTGCCAGTAGTAAGGATCCGGGACTGATGAACACTGAAGCTTTCTTT. It is translated as CASSKDPGLMNTEAFF.

This clone was observed a single time. V usage is TRBV12-5 and J usage is TRBJ2-1; unclear D gene. V lost 1 base to trimming and J lost 4 bases, with 8 bases between them. This CDR3 is 14 amino acids long. Germline V gene data show CDR1 as LGHNT and CDR2 as FRNRAP. This CDR3 reads CASGLDAGYNEQFF. The CDR3 DNA sequence: TGTGCTAGTGGTTTGGACGCAGGATACAATGAGCAGTTCTTC.

The rearrangement joins TRBV7-3 to TRBJ2-2; 10 bases are shared with TRBD1. The CDR3 covers 15 residues. CDR1 and CDR2 from the germline V gene are SGHTA and FQGTGA. V lost 5 bases to trimming and J lost 8 bases; unmatched junction nucleotides: 8. This chain's CDR3 is CASSPGTGEKGELFF. The DNA of the CDR3 is TGTGCCAGCAGCCCTGGGACAGGGGAGAAGGGGGAGCTGTTTTTT.